Below are 28 T cell receptor beta chains sequenced from a single sample in a study of T cells after yellow fever vaccination. TCRdb redid the calling of the 5' RACE reads with MiXCR, one entry per CDR3 protein. The data contain 280,000 or so distinct CDR3 sequences, roughly 8.7% of them singletons. This specimen was CD4+ T cells sorted from PBMCs, taken 5 days after the yellow fever booster vaccination. The source of these receptors is a man aged 18 to 35 who received the YFV17D yellow fever vaccine.

The chain is built from TRBV12-3 or TRBV12-4 and TRBJ1-4; TRBD1 matches at 7 bases. V was pared by 6 bases and J by 4 bases, with 5 bases of the junction left unmatched. The CDR3 has 14 amino acids. CDR3 sequence: CASRPTGFNEKLFF. CDR3 bases: TGTGCCAGCAGACCGACAGGGTTTAATGAAAAACTGTTTTTT.

This sequence joins TRBV12-3 or TRBV12-4 and TRBJ2-3, with TRBD1 matching over 9 bases. The CDR3 totals 15 residues. The trim removed 6 bases at V and 2 bases at J, leaving 6 bases unmatched. CDR3 sequence reads: CASSRGQGNTDTQYF. In DNA form, the CDR3 reads TGTGCCAGCAGCCGCGGACAGGGGAACACAGATACGCAGTATTTT.

This clonotype was recorded a few times. The CDR3 sequence: CASSLETGYGTEAFF. In DNA, the CDR3 is TGTGCCAGCAGCTTAGAAACAGGGTACGGCACTGAAGCTTTCTTT. The rearrangement uses TRBV11-1 and TRBJ1-1; a weak D match, TRBD1 (6 bases). Per the germline V gene, CDR1 is SGHAT and CDR2 is FQDESV (reference sequence). V lost 1 base and J 4 bases, leaving 13 bases between the germline ends. The CDR3 spans 15 residues.

This clonotype appeared a few times. The chain joins TRBV10-3 to TRBJ2-6, with D unresolved. The germline CDR1 and CDR2 sequences are ENHRY and SYGVKD. Trimming took off 5 bases at V and 1 base at J, with 6 bases between the two ends. This CDR3 has 14 amino acids. The CDR3 loop is CAISPGSGANVLTF. Written as DNA, the CDR3 is TGTGCCATCAGTCCAGGATCTGGGGCCAACGTCCTGACTTTC.

The table lists this clonotype with many counts. This rearrangement joins TRBV12-3 or TRBV12-4 to TRBJ2-1; no reliable D call. CDR3 size: 12 residues. V was shortened by 3 bases and J by 10 bases, with 10 bases between the two germline ends. CDR3 nucleotides: TGTGCCAGCAGTTTGGCCGGGTTGGAGCAGTTCTTC. Translating it yields CASSLAGLEQFF.

This clonotype was counted between two and nine times. The chain combines TRBV6-5 with TRBJ1-2; D is uncertain. The ends were cut back, 5 bases at V and 2 bases at J, with 9 bases in the middle. Germline assignment: CDR1 MNHEY and CDR2 SVGAGI. The CDR3 spans 13 residues. The CDR3 DNA is TGTGCCAGCAGTCCCGAGTGGAACTATGGCTACACCTTC. It yields the protein CASSPEWNYGYTF.

This clonotype was seen a handful of times. The V and J genes are TRBV27 and TRBJ1-6, with a weak D call TRBD1 (5 bases). The CDR3 loop spans 16 amino acids. Germline CDR1 and CDR2: MNHEY and SMNVEV (reference sequence). V was clipped by 4 bases and J by 4 bases, with 14 bases between them. CDR3 DNA: TGTGCCAGCAGTTACGTCGAGCAGGGTTATAATTCACCCCTCCACTTT. This translates into CASSYVEQGYNSPLHF.

The table lists this clonotype with a few counts. The V and J genes are TRBV2 and TRBJ2-5, with TRBD1 matching 9 bases. The germline CDR1 and CDR2 sequences are SNHLY and FYNNEI. The CDR3 length is 15 residues. Losses at the gene ends were 1 base for V and 3 bases for J; bases not matched to a gene: 3. CDR3 DNA: TGTGCCAGCAGTGAAGGGGGGGACAGGGAAGAGACCCAGTACTTC. Translated, it gives CASSEGGDREETQYF.

This clonotype occurred a few times. This chain joins TRBV4-2 and TRBJ2-1, with no clear D. The V gene lost 1 base and the J gene lost 0 bases, with 13 bases spanning the gap. From germline, CDR1 is LGHNA and CDR2 YNFKEQ. This CDR3 contains 17 residues. CDR3 loop: CASSQGDSWSSYNEQFF. In DNA, the CDR3 is TGTGCCAGCAGCCAAGGAGACTCCTGGAGCTCCTACAATGAGCAGTTCTTC.

V is TRBV2 and J is TRBJ2-7; D remains unclear. CDR1 is SNHLY, CDR2 FYNNEI, per germline. V was clipped by 2 bases and J by 6 bases, with 14 bases between them. The CDR3 loop spans 14 amino acids. The DNA for the CDR3 is TGTGCCAGCAGTGAATATGGCGCTTGGGTCGAGCAGTACTTC. Protein: CASSEYGAWVEQYF.

CDR3 amino acids: CASRVGAEPQHF. CDR3 sequence (DNA): TGTGCCAGCAGGGTGGGAGCTGAGCCCCAGCATTTT. The chain carries TRBV28 and TRBJ1-5; no reliable D call. The CDR3 loop spans 12 amino acids. The germline V gene encodes CDR1 MDHEN and CDR2 SYDVKM. Trimming removed 6 bases at V and 8 bases at J, with 11 bases between.

This clonotype has a handful of counts. The genes are TRBV4-3 and TRBJ2-1; D unclear. Per the germline V gene, CDR1 is LGHNA and CDR2 is YSLEER. Trimming took 0 bases from V and 8 from J, leaving 11 bases between them. The CDR3 runs to 14 residues. The CDR3 sequence is CASSQEPKSDEQFF. CDR3 DNA: TGCGCCAGCAGCCAAGAACCAAAGTCGGATGAGCAGTTCTTC.

This clonotype was recorded a few times. This chain uses TRBV4-3 with TRBJ2-3; D remains unclear. The V end lost 0 bases, the J end lost 6 bases, and 13 bases lay between the germline ends. This CDR3 has 15 residues. Germline CDR1 is LGHNA and CDR2 is YSLEER. The CDR3 sequence: CASSQEARIGDTQYF. The CDR3 coding sequence is TGCGCCAGCAGCCAAGAAGCAAGAATCGGGGATACGCAGTATTTT.

The V and J genes are TRBV20-1 and TRBJ2-5; 10 positions agree with TRBD2. Germline lookup yields CDR1 DFQATT and CDR2 SNEGSKA (reference sequence). The CDR3 has 14 amino acids. Trimming took 4 bases from V and 5 from J; bases not matched to a gene: 7. CDR3 DNA: TGCAGTGCTACCGACCTAGCGGGGGTGGAGACCCAGTACTTC. Translating gives CSATDLAGVETQYF.

The V gene is TRBV20-1, the J gene TRBJ1-5, with 7 bases fitting TRBD1. Unmatched junction bases numbered 2, after V lost 2 bases and J lost 4 bases. Germline V gene data show CDR1 as DFQATT and CDR2 as SNEGSKA (reference sequence). This CDR3 has 13 residues. The CDR3 protein is CSARLQGNQPQHF. The CDR3 DNA is TGCAGTGCTAGATTACAGGGGAATCAGCCCCAGCATTTT.

The rearrangement uses TRBV3-1 and TRBJ1-1; no clear D gene. Between the trimmed V and J ends, which lost 7 bases and 1 base, there was a span of 10 bases. The CDR3 has 13 residues. The germline V gene has CDR1 LGHDT and CDR2 YNNKEL (reference sequence). The CDR3: CASKQVGNTEAFF. The DNA for the CDR3 is TGTGCCAGCAAGCAAGTGGGGAACACTGAAGCTTTCTTT.

This clonotype was observed at least ten times. The chain recombines TRBV7-2 with TRBJ2-3, with TRBD1 as a possible D gene (5 bases). V lost 1 base and J 5 bases, leaving 7 bases between the germline ends. In germline, CDR1 is SGHTA, CDR2 FQGNSA. This CDR3 has 13 amino acids. The CDR3 sequence is CASSLGGRDTQYF. Here the CDR3 DNA reads TGTGCCAGCAGCTTAGGGGGCCGAGATACGCAGTATTTT.

This clonotype was observed a handful of times. V usage is TRBV20-1 and J usage is TRBJ1-5; 8 bases align to TRBD1. CDR1 DFQATT and CDR2 SNEGSKA come from the germline V gene (reference sequence). The length of the CDR3 is 14 residues. The V gene end was trimmed by 2 bases and the J gene end by 7 bases; junction bases not matched to a gene: 7. CDR3 nucleotide sequence: TGCAGTGCTAGATCATGGACAGGGCACCAGCCCCAGCATTTT. Its protein is CSARSWTGHQPQHF.

This clonotype was picked up many times. V usage is TRBV23-1 and J usage is TRBJ2-1, with 9 bases identical to TRBD1. TRBV23-1 is noted as an ORF with a role that remains uncertain. The CDR3 has 17 residues. The ends lost 5 bases at V and 6 bases at J; junction bases unmatched: 14. CDR3 sequence: CASSSHRGPKTPNEQFF. CDR3 nucleotide sequence: TGCGCCAGCAGTTCACACAGGGGGCCGAAAACACCCAATGAGCAGTTCTTC.

This clonotype was seen only a few times. The chain links TRBV5-1 to TRBJ2-2; TRBD1 aligns across 8 bases. This CDR3 has 15 amino acids. Germline CDR1 is SGHRS and CDR2 is YFSETQ. Unmatched junction bases numbered 3, after V lost 0 bases and J lost 5 bases. DNA for the CDR3: TGCGCCAGCAGCTTGGCCAGGGGGCGGACCGGGGAGCTGTTTTTT. Encoded protein: CASSLARGRTGELFF.

Only a few counts were recorded for this clonotype. V gene TRBV27 combines with J gene TRBJ2-1, with 9 bases fitting TRBD1. The germline gives CDR1 MNHEY, CDR2 SMNVEV (reference sequence). The CDR3 length is 15 residues. After removal of 7 bases from V and 9 bases from J, the junction contained 13 bases not matched to a gene. The chain's CDR3 is CASTQWDRVNGEQFF. Written as DNA, the CDR3 is TGTGCCAGCACCCAGTGGGACAGGGTGAACGGTGAGCAGTTCTTC.

This clonotype occurred a few times. This rearrangement joins TRBV3-1 to TRBJ2-6; the D is unclear. Germline CDR1 reads LGHDT; CDR2 reads YNNKEL (reference sequence). Between the trimmed V and J ends, which lost 6 bases and 2 bases, there was a span of 8 bases. The CDR3 has 14 residues. The CDR3 spells CASRPRAGANVLTF. The DNA for the CDR3 is TGTGCCAGCAGACCTAGGGCTGGGGCCAACGTCCTGACTTTC.

This clonotype was observed a handful of times. The chain has TRBV6-1 and TRBJ1-6, with 7 bases matching TRBD1. Germline V gene sequence: CDR1 MNHNS, CDR2 SASEGT. Unmatched junction bases numbered 9, after V lost 7 bases and J lost 9 bases. This CDR3 has 14 amino acids. CDR3 coding DNA: TGTGCCAGCACGCCAGGGGGAACGCGTTCACCCCTCCACTTT. Translating gives CASTPGGTRSPLHF.

This clonotype occurred many times. The chain is built from TRBV5-6 and TRBJ1-6; 7 bases map to TRBD1. Trimming took 2 bases from V and 11 from J; bases not matched to a gene: 4. In germline, CDR1 is SGHDT, CDR2 YYEEEE. The CDR3 runs 13 residues. The chain's CDR3 is CASSFGTDTPLHF. In DNA, the CDR3 is TGTGCCAGCAGCTTTGGGACAGATACACCCCTCCACTTT.

In this sample, this clonotype turned up a few times. V and J are TRBV2 and TRBJ2-2; possibly TRBD2 for D (7 bases). Between the trimmed V and J ends, which lost 7 bases and 3 bases, there was a span of 15 bases. CDR3 length: 15 residues. The germline gives CDR1 SNHLY, CDR2 FYNNEI. CDR3 coding DNA: TGTGCCAGCACATGGGGGGGGGCCGACACCGGGGAGCTGTTTTTT. Translation: CASTWGGADTGELFF. Full variable domain (remainder filled in from reference TRBV2 and TRBJ2-2): EPEVTQTPSHQVTQMGQEVILRCVPISNHLYFYWYRQILGQKVEFLVSFYNNEISEKSEIFDDQFSVERPDGSNFTLKIRSTKLEDSAMYFCASTWGGADTGELFFGEGSRLTVL.

This clonotype was recorded a few times. V gene TRBV5-1 combines with J gene TRBJ2-3; 10 bases are shared with TRBD1. CDR3 length: 16 residues. Germline loops: CDR1 SGHRS, CDR2 YFSETQ. V shed 4 bases, J shed 0 bases, and the junction held 5 bases outside the gene matches. The CDR3 protein is CASSGWTGGSTDTQYF. The CDR3 coding sequence is TGCGCCAGCAGCGGGTGGACAGGGGGTAGCACAGATACGCAGTATTTT.

There are a few counts of this clonotype. This sequence joins TRBV12-3 or TRBV12-4 and TRBJ1-5, with unresolved D. CDR3 length: 14 residues. V lost 4 bases and J lost 7, with 14 bases in between. DNA for the CDR3: TGTGCCAGCAGTTCACGGGTCCTTGGGCAGCCCCAGCATTTT. This codes for CASSSRVLGQPQHF.

This clonotype turned up a few times. This chain connects TRBV2 to TRBJ1-3; no clear D. The CDR3 consists of 12 residues. With 4 bases removed from V and 4 bases from J, the gap between germline ends came to 5 bases. Germline lookup yields CDR1 SNHLY and CDR2 FYNNEI. The CDR3 protein is CASSGEGNTIYF. The CDR3 coding sequence is TGTGCCAGCAGTGGCGAAGGAAACACCATATATTTT.